This T cell receptor beta chain was obtained from a study of radiation and T cells in renal cell carcinoma (dated by TCRdb to the early 2020s). Turning to the overall study: TCR beta sequencing covered approximately 50 samples in total, comprising some 25 tumors and about 27 peripheral blood samples. In the 40 to 60 samples combined, 4,016,671 unique CDR3 nucleotide sequences were found, encoding about 2.7 million unique CDR3 amino acid sequences. The final blood draw took place at 4 weeks after radiation, the same time as nephrectomy.

V has 2 bases trimmed and J has 0 bases trimmed; junction bases matching no gene number 9. The CDR1 and CDR2 encoded by the germline V gene (reference sequence) are LNHDA and SQIVND. The CDR3 measures 18 amino acids from cysteine to phenylalanine. Just CDR3 DNA is preserved here, 54 bases in frame from base 1. Interpreted using the paper, the time point label stands for: blood 4 weeks post-SBRT, at nephrectomy. Reading the label with the study, this specimen's treatment or condition is: 15 Gy SBRT to primary tumor, nephrectomy 4 weeks later. Samples were obtained from a clinical trial, in which 15 Gy stereotactic body radiation therapy was delivered to primary renal cell carcinomas and nephrectomy was performed 4 weeks later. To track tumor-enriched clonotypes, serial peripheral blood was sampled from radiation-treated patients at baseline and at 2 weeks and 4 weeks after SBRT. All patients had renal cell carcinoma with clear cell pathology. Genomic DNA for TCR sequencing was prepared using the QIAamp DNA Blood Mini Kit (Qiagen). Samples were included in the analyses only if all quality control checks were passed.

A remark on this clone: Which antigen it targets is not known. Per-base qualities were not stored, and no clone one base away is much larger.

Overall study outcomes, separate from this receptor: Top tumor clonotypes rose in blood from baseline to 2 weeks post-radiation, then contracted by 4 weeks, suggesting transient expansion of tumor-resident clones. With a single-armed trial design, the study had no way to address how radiation dose or scheduling affects the TCR repertoire. Because pretreatment tumor biopsies were not available, the study could not determine whether clonotypes were already present within the tumor at baseline. Changes in the blood repertoire were not tracked past 4 weeks after treatment.

TCR beta libraries were generated from genomic DNA with the immunoSEQ kit, following the manufacturer's recommendations. To prepare the libraries, a first multiplex PCR with proprietary primers was run, followed by a second PCR that added unique barcodes, and a bead cleanup was done after each round. A kit-provided positive control reaction and a negative control reaction were included in every sample batch. The final libraries were assessed on an Agilent 4200 TapeStation D1000 ScreenTape, pooled by volume, and quantified by qPCR. Sequencing was performed on an Illumina NextSeq500 with a MidOutput 150-cycle cartridge, and 156 Read1 and 15 Index1 cycles were run with kit custom primers. The pooled library was loaded at approximately 1 pM, and roughly 20% PhiX control was spiked in. In the original analysis: The vendor-processed data were analyzed in R, and a clonotype was defined as all T cells that share the same CDR3 nucleotide sequence. In the clone abundance analyses, frequencies were normalized to the 10,000 most abundant clones in each sample. Public T cell clones, averaging fewer than five per sample, were removed before analysis. Tumor-enriched clonotypes and baseline blood-enriched clonotypes were defined as those with an abundance difference of at least 32-fold between compartments. Clonotypes expanded or contracted between blood time points were identified with a beta-binomial differential abundance model. Tumor-blood repertoire similarity was measured with the Baroni-Urbani and Buser coefficient, and group comparisons used two-tailed Wilcoxon tests in R. Sourced from immuneACCESS, this table was stored by TCRdb with only in-frame sequences that have V and J called. A share of the clones is absent; for the studies checked, an unresolved V gene accounts for under half, and the remainder has no known explanation. V and J calls and clone size are as listed in that table; D and trimming were resolved from the DNA. In this sample the table shows some 150,000 clones, 80% to 90% of which occur a single time. 17% of the sample is held by the ten biggest clonotypes.

Sample: blood, taken from a patient whose treatment included radiotherapy and nephrectomy. The TCR sequence derives from a woman between 45 and 65 years old with renal cell carcinoma. The V and J segments used are TRBV19 and TRBJ2-3; 9 bases in the junction line up with TRBD2. The DNA reads as follows: TGTGCCAGTAGTATAAGTAGCGGGGGAACACCTAGCACAGATACGCAGTATTTT. Its coded protein is CASSISSGGTPSTDTQYF.